The clone carrying this T cell receptor (beta chain) occurred a few times. The antigen remains undetermined. Assay used: immunoSEQ multiplex PCR; TCRdb lists only in-frame clones, some missing. The table has about 70,000 clones, 85% to 90% seen once. The record originates from a study of CD4 T cells in relation to SARS-CoV-2 and coronaviruses. The study, taken as a whole, reports: Roughly 65% of donors had memory CD4+ clonotypes crossrecognizing SARS-CoV-2 and common cold coronavirus spike. Pre-pandemic and post-infection samples never came from the same donor. Crossreactivity was assessed only for spike protein, not other viral proteins.

The unexposed donors gave CD4+ T cells in about 2010-2019, prior to COVID-19. CD4 enrichment then naive enrichment separated naive from memory CD4+ cells. The receptor comes from a human donor in good health. Sample: memory CD4+ T cells from PBMCs.

Here the CDR3 reads CAWSGGLSNQPQHF. The CDR3, as DNA: TGTGCCTGGAGTGGGGGTCTTAGCAATCAGCCCCAGCATTTT. V gene TRBV30 combines with J gene TRBJ1-5, with D unresolved. The length of the CDR3 is 14 residues. The germline CDR1 and CDR2 sequences are GTSNPN and SVGIG (reference sequence). V was cut by 1 base and J by 0 bases, with 7 bases left in between.